This TCR beta chain is from a study of identical twins' blood T cells. This clonotype turned up a few times. V shed 3 bases and J 7 bases; nucleotides not matched to a gene: 5. From germline, CDR1 is SGHKS and CDR2 YYEKEE (reference sequence). The CDR3 is 15 residues long. TCRdb re-called the 5' RACE reads with MiXCR, one entry per CDR3 protein. The top ten clones hold 5.5% to 6.5% of a sample with about 370,000 distinct CDR3 sequences, over 25% of them seen once. The rearrangement joins TRBV5-5 to TRBJ1-6; 9 positions match TRBD1. The sequence came from a woman between 18 and 50 years old in good health. The sample consisted of PBMCs. CDR3 in DNA: TGTGCCAGCAGCTCACAGGGGGCTATCAATTCACCCCTCCACTTT. Encoded protein: CASSSQGAINSPLHF.